The present TCR beta chain was sequenced within a study of read filtering for tumor transcriptome and immune sequencing. About the research overall: Per sample, TCR-region reads ranged about 4 to 10.27 million by IR-seq, 85 to 1273 by RNA-seq. Findings of the study overall: Compared with RNA-seq, IR-seq gave much higher clonotype depth and reliability. Sorted CD138-negative bone marrow cells were not purified T cells.

CDR3 length: 13 amino acids. The germline gives CDR1 SGHTA, CDR2 FQGTGA. V was trimmed by 6 bases and J by 7 bases, leaving 15 bases between them. At the time of active disease, bone marrow was collected from every patient. From around 0.4 ug of RNA, a library with molecular barcoded alpha/delta and beta/gamma adaptors was made. TCRdb reprocessed the reads with MiXCR, giving one entry per CDR3 protein. The table records about 38,000 distinct CDR3 sequences, 11% to 15% of them present only once. This clonotype has a count of ten or more. Its antigen is not identified. The clonotype comes from a donor at least 40 years old with multiple myeloma. The sequencing sample was made of a population of CD138-negative cells sorted from bone marrow. The chain couples TRBV7-3 to TRBJ2-5, with D uncertain. In DNA form, the CDR3 reads TGTGCCAGCAGTTCTACTTTCCCAGGGACCCAGTACTTC. Translation gives CASSSTFPGTQYF. The full variable domain, completed using reference TRBV7-3 and TRBJ2-5, is GAGVSQTPSNKVTEKGKYVELRCDPISGHTALYWYRQSLGQGPEFLIYFQGTGAADDSGLPNDRFFAVRPEGSVSTLKIQRTERGDSAVYLCASSSTFPGTQYFGPGTRLLVL.